This T cell receptor (beta chain) derives from a study of response to subunit inactivated influenza vaccine. TCRdb re-called the RT-PCR reads through MiXCR, storing one row per CDR3 protein. The data show about 520,000 distinct CDR3 sequences, with 25% seen just once and approximately 2% held by the top ten. Trimming took 4 bases from V and 0 from J, leaving 9 bases between them. The CDR3 loop spans 14 amino acids. The germline CDR1 and CDR2 sequences are MNHEY and SVGEGT. This clonotype was obtained from a man aged 45-60 years who received an inactivated influenza vaccine. Specimen: CD4+ T cells sorted from PBMCs, collected around 5 days after vaccination. This sequence joins TRBV6-2 or TRBV6-3 and TRBJ2-5; maybe TRBD1 (5 bases). CDR3 amino acids: CASSFPGYQETQYF. CDR3 bases: TGTGCCAGCAGTTTTCCAGGGTACCAAGAGACCCAGTACTTC.